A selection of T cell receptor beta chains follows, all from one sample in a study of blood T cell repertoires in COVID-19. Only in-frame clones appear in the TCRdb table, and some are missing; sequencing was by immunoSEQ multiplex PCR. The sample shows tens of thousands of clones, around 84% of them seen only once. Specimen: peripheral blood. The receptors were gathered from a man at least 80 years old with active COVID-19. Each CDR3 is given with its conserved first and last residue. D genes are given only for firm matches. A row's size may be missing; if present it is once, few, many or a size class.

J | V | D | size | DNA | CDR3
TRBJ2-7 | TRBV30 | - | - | TGTGCCTGGAGCGACGGGACTGGGAATTACGAGCAGTACTTC | CAWSDGTGNYEQYF
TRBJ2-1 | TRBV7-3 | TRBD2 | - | TGTGCCAGCAGCTTATTAGCGGGTCCATACAATGAGCAGTTCTTC | CASSLLAGPYNEQFF
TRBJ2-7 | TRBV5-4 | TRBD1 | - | TGTGCCAGCAGCGATTCCGGGACAGGCTCCTACGAGCAGTACTTC | CASSDSGTGSYEQYF
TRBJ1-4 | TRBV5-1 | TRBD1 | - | TGCGCCAGCAGCTCTCAGGGGGCGGCTAATGAAAAACTGTTTTTT | CASSSQGAANEKLFF
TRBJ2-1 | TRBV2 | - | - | TGTGCCAGCGGAGCCAGGCAGGGGTGGGAAAATGAGCAGTTCTTC | CASGARQGWENEQFF
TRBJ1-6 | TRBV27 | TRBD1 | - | TGTGCCAGCAGTTTATGGGCCGGGACAGGTTATAATTCACCCCTCCACTTT | CASSLWAGTGYNSPLHF
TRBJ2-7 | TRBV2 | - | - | TGTGCCAGCCTGGGGGAACGGGCCGGGGGCTCCTACGAGCAGTACTTC | CASLGERAGGSYEQYF
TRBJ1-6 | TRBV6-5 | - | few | TGTGCCAGCAGCCTGGACAGTGGCACGAGTTCACCCCTCCACTTT | CASSLDSGTSSPLHF
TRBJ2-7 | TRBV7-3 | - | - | TGTGCCAGCAGCTTAAATTCCATGTCCTACGAGCAGTACTTC | CASSLNSMSYEQYF
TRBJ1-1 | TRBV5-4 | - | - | TGTGCCAGCAGCTTGGCCGGGTCGATAAACACTGAAGCTTTCTTT | CASSLAGSINTEAFF